Shown below are 18 T cell receptor beta chains from a single sample sequenced in a study of blood T cell repertoires in COVID-19. Clones were read by immunoSEQ multiplex PCR, and TCRdb kept only the in-frame ones, dropping some. This table holds 350,000 or so clones, approximately 89% found once. Specimen: peripheral blood. These receptors were collected from a woman in her 30s with COVID-19, enrolled during active disease.

This clone came up once. The chain employs TRBV7-2 and TRBJ1-2; D not certain. CDR1 is SGHTA, CDR2 FQGNSA, per germline. This CDR3 has 15 residues. The V gene lost 1 base and the J gene lost 3 bases, with 12 bases spanning the gap. CDR3 bases: TGTGCCAGCAGCTTAGTAGGAGTCAAATACTATGGCTACACCTTC. Protein product: CASSLVGVKYYGYTF.

This chain joins TRBV7-2 and TRBJ1-1, with D unclear. Germline CDR1 is SGHTA and CDR2 is FQGNSA. The CDR3 contains 15 residues. The germline V and J ends were trimmed by 0 bases and 3 bases, with 11 bases remaining between them. CDR3 loop: CASSLAHGEHTEAFF. The CDR3 bases are TGTGCCAGCAGCTTAGCGCACGGGGAACACACTGAAGCTTTCTTT.

The DNA of the CDR3 is TGCGCCAGCAGCTTTGGGACAGGCTACGAGCAGTACTTC. Translating it yields CASSFGTGYEQYF. This rearrangement joins TRBV5-1 to TRBJ2-7; TRBD1 aligns across 8 bases. This CDR3 is 13 amino acids long. The trim removed 2 bases at V and 3 bases at J, leaving 1 base unmatched. CDR1 and CDR2 from the germline V gene are SGHRS and YFSETQ.

This chain connects TRBV19 to TRBJ2-7, with 7 bases fitting TRBD2. The CDR3 has 15 residues. V shed 5 bases and J 2 bases; nucleotides not matched to a gene: 9. Germline V lookup: CDR1 LNHDA, CDR2 SQIVND (reference sequence). CDR3 residues: CASSQAGDWAYEQYF. The DNA for the CDR3 is TGTGCCAGTAGTCAGGCGGGGGATTGGGCCTACGAGCAGTACTTC.

The rearrangement uses TRBV5-1 and TRBJ1-2; unclear D gene. The CDR3 totals 17 residues. V was clipped by 7 bases and J by 2 bases, with 24 bases between them. CDR1 is SGHRS, CDR2 YFSETQ, per germline. The CDR3 coding sequence is TGCGCCAGCCCCCCTAATCTTACGAGCGGGGAAAACTATGGCTACACCTTC. Its translation is CASPPNLTSGENYGYTF.

The V gene is TRBV5-5, the J gene TRBJ1-2, with 7 bases fitting TRBD1. V trimming: 0 bases; J trimming: 4 bases; junction bases outside the gene matches: 3. Germline CDR1 and CDR2: SGHKS and YYEKEE (reference sequence). CDR3 length: 14 amino acids. The CDR3 DNA reads as TGTGCCAGCAGCTTGGGACAGGGATCCTATGGCTACACCTTC. The encoded protein is CASSLGQGSYGYTF.

This sequence joins TRBV29-1 and TRBJ1-2; D not certain. Germline lookup yields CDR1 SQVTM and CDR2 ANQGSEA. This CDR3 is 11 amino acids long. Trimming removed 4 bases at V and 7 bases at J, with 10 bases between. This CDR3 is CSVGEGSGYTF. CDR3 in DNA: TGCAGCGTTGGGGAGGGTTCTGGCTACACCTTC.

This chain joins TRBV12-3 or TRBV12-4 and TRBJ2-1; D perhaps matches TRBD2 (5 bases). Trimming stripped 3 bases from V and 12 bases from J, with 12 bases between. This CDR3 comprises 12 residues. CDR3 sequence (DNA): TGTGCCAGCAGTTTCTCCCGGAGGACGCAGTTCTTC. This sequence encodes CASSFSRRTQFF.

The rearrangement uses TRBV18 and TRBJ2-5; 14 bases match TRBD2. This CDR3 has 16 amino acids. The V and J ends lost 3 bases and 2 bases, in that order; junction bases with no gene match: 2. CDR1 is KGHSH and CDR2 is LQKENI in the germline V gene. Here the CDR3 reads CASSPRTSGGQETQYF. CDR3 coding DNA: TGTGCCAGCTCACCCCGGACTAGCGGGGGGCAAGAGACCCAGTACTTC.

The rearrangement joins TRBV4-1 to TRBJ2-3; 7 bases fit TRBD2. There are 14 residues in the CDR3. In germline, CDR1 is MGHRA, CDR2 YSYEKL. With V trimmed by 1 base and J by 3 bases, 1 base remained unmatched. DNA for the CDR3: TGCGCCAGCAGCCAAGTGGGGGGGACAGATACGCAGTATTTT. It is translated as CASSQVGGTDTQYF.

This chain links TRBV2 with TRBJ1-6; weak D call: TRBD1 (6 bases). The CDR3 totals 15 residues. V was pared by 6 bases and J by 4 bases, with 13 bases between. CDR1 is SNHLY, CDR2 FYNNEI, per germline. CDR3 amino acids: CASRRYREYNSPLHF. The CDR3 DNA reads TGTGCCAGCAGGCGCTACAGGGAGTATAATTCACCCCTCCACTTT.

V gene TRBV29-1 combines with J gene TRBJ2-2; TRBD1 agrees at 7 bases. The CDR3 totals 13 residues. Germline V gives CDR1 SQVTM, CDR2 ANQGSEA. The V gene end was trimmed by 5 bases and the J gene end by 7 bases; junction bases not matched to a gene: 7. CDR3 protein: CSVWPGGNGELFF. DNA for the CDR3: TGCAGCGTTTGGCCAGGGGGAAACGGGGAGCTGTTTTTT.

The CDR3 DNA reads TGTGCCAGCAGTTTCGTTGCGGGGGAGAACACCGGGGAGCTGTTTTTT. This translates into CASSFVAGENTGELFF. The chain combines TRBV27 with TRBJ2-2, with 7 bases aligning to TRBD2. The trim removed 3 bases at V and 1 base at J, leaving 5 bases unmatched. Per germline, CDR1 MNHEY and CDR2 SMNVEV (reference sequence). This CDR3 has 16 amino acids.

The V call is TRBV30, the J call TRBJ1-5; no reliable D call. The germline V gene has CDR1 GTSNPN and CDR2 SVGIG (reference sequence). The CDR3 runs 13 residues. Trimming cost V 2 bases and J 3 bases, with 8 bases left between them. The CDR3: CAWSPGPNQPQHF. The CDR3 bases are TGTGCCTGGAGTCCCGGTCCCAATCAGCCCCAGCATTTT.

A single count supports this clone. V and J are TRBV4-2 and TRBJ2-6; no firm D call. The CDR3 runs 16 residues. Germline-derived CDR1 and CDR2 are LGHNA and YNFKEQ. With 2 bases removed from V and 2 bases from J, the gap between germline ends came to 10 bases. The CDR3 DNA reads TGTGCCAGCAGCCAACCAACAGTAGCTGGGGCCAACGTCCTGACTTTC. It specifies CASSQPTVAGANVLTF.

The V gene is TRBV4-2, the J gene TRBJ1-2; tentative D call: TRBD1 (6 bases). V gave up 4 bases and J gave up 2 bases, with 11 bases separating them. This CDR3 spans 14 amino acids. CDR1 is LGHNA, CDR2 YNFKEQ, per germline. The CDR3 coding sequence is TGTGCCAGCAGCCCTAACCAGGGGAACTATGGCTACACCTTC. As protein: CASSPNQGNYGYTF.

CDR3 amino acids: CASSDRTGWEGTQYF. The CDR3 bases are TGTGCCAGCAGTGATAGAACAGGGTGGGAAGGGACCCAGTACTTC. The chain employs TRBV25-1 and TRBJ2-5; the D gene is possibly TRBD1 (6 bases). This CDR3 comprises 15 residues. The V gene lost 3 bases and the J gene lost 7 bases, with 18 bases spanning the gap. Per germline, CDR1 MGHDK and CDR2 SYGVNS.

The rearrangement links TRBV6-5 to TRBJ1-1; no reliable D call. V dropped 6 bases and J dropped 3 bases, with 11 bases sitting between them. From germline, CDR1 is MNHEY and CDR2 SVGAGI. CDR3 length: 13 residues. The CDR3 nucleotides are TGTGCCAGCAGGGCAGAATCGTACACTGAAGCTTTCTTT. It yields the protein CASRAESYTEAFF.